The 24 T cell receptor beta chains given below trace back to one sample, sequenced in a study of OX40 agonist ivuxolimab in advanced cancers. Generated by immunoSEQ multiplex PCR, the TCRdb table keeps only in-frame clones and is missing some. Among 60,000 or so clones listed, 75% to 90% were seen once. The specimen comprised CD4+ or CD8+ T cells sorted from blood, sampled in a trial of the OX40 agonist ivuxolimab. The receptors shown here come from an adult with an advanced solid tumor such as melanoma, head and neck, liver or kidney cancer.

As DNA, the CDR3 is TGTGCCAGCAGCATAAGACAGGGAGCAACTAATGAAAAACTGTTTTTT. This codes for CASSIRQGATNEKLFF. The chain links TRBV7-6 to TRBJ1-4, with TRBD1 matching over 7 bases. The CDR3 totals 16 residues. V shed 5 bases and J 0 bases; nucleotides not matched to a gene: 6. Germline lookup yields CDR1 SGHVS and CDR2 FNYEAQ.

The V call is TRBV6-1, the J call TRBJ1-5; D is uncertain. Germline-derived CDR1 and CDR2 are MNHNS and SASEGT. The CDR3 has 13 residues. Between the trimmed V and J ends, which lost 6 bases and 5 bases, there was a span of 11 bases. The CDR3 spells CASSAARYQPQHF. CDR3 DNA: TGTGCCAGCAGCGCGGCGCGATATCAGCCCCAGCATTTT.

This chain uses TRBV6-5 with TRBJ1-1, with 9 bases aligning to TRBD1. The CDR3 has 14 residues. Trimming at V came to 5 bases and at J to 5 bases, leaving 6 bases not matched to a gene. The germline gives CDR1 MNHEY, CDR2 SVGAGI. In DNA form, the CDR3 reads TGTGCCAGCAGTCCGGACAGGGGATGGACTGAAGCTTTCTTT. Translation gives CASSPDRGWTEAFF.

This chain connects TRBV5-1 to TRBJ1-1; 8 bases agree with TRBD1. The CDR3 contains 16 residues. Germline CDR1 reads SGHRS; CDR2 reads YFSETQ. V was pared by 4 bases and J by 3 bases, with 11 bases of the junction left unmatched. Written as DNA, the CDR3 is TGCGCCAGCAGCATACGGACAGGGAAGGTGGACACTGAAGCTTTCTTT. Residues: CASSIRTGKVDTEAFF. The full variable domain, its missing parts supplied by reference TRBV5-1 and TRBJ1-1, is KAGVTQTPRYLIKTRGQQVTLSCSPISGHRSVSWYQQTPGQGLQFLFEYFSETQRNKGNFPGRFSGRQFSNSRSEMNVSTLELGDSALYLCASSIRTGKVDTEAFFGQGTRLTVV.

This clone was recorded a few times. The CDR3 reads CASRRGARAETQYF. The DNA for the CDR3 is TGTGCCAGCAGAAGGGGGGCCCGGGCGGAGACCCAGTACTTC. This rearrangement joins TRBV7-8 to TRBJ2-5, with D perhaps TRBD1 or TRBD2 (6 bases each). Trimming cost V 6 bases and J 5 bases, with 16 bases left between them. This CDR3 is built from 14 residues. In germline, CDR1 is SGHVS, CDR2 FQNEAQ.

The chain couples TRBV7-9 to TRBJ1-1, with 7 bases aligning to TRBD1. CDR3 size: 13 residues. Germline CDR1 is SEHNR and CDR2 is FQNEAQ (reference sequence). V was clipped by 6 bases and J by 11 bases; unmatched bases: 12. CDR3 sequence: CASSRGQNGYAFF. For the CDR3, the DNA is TGTGCCAGCAGTCGGGGACAGAACGGATACGCTTTCTTT.

DNA of the CDR3: TGTGCCTGGAAAGGGTTAAAAGAAAAACTGTTTTTT. This codes for CAWKGLKEKLFF. The chain employs TRBV30 and TRBJ1-4, with D uncertain. The CDR3 is 12 amino acids. Between the trimmed V and J ends, which lost 4 bases and 8 bases, there was a span of 11 bases. CDR1 GTSNPN and CDR2 SVGIG come from the germline V gene (reference sequence).

The chain is built from TRBV5-1 and TRBJ2-2; 8 nucleotides agree with TRBD2. V shed 0 bases, J shed 3 bases, and the junction held 4 bases outside the gene matches. CDR1 and CDR2 (germline): SGHRS, YFSETQ. This CDR3 region has 16 residues. The CDR3 loop reads CASSLAGTRHTGELFF. In nucleotides, the CDR3 is TGCGCCAGCAGCTTGGCCGGGACTAGGCACACCGGGGAGCTGTTTTTT.

The rearrangement links TRBV28 to TRBJ1-5; 8 nucleotides match TRBD1. The V segment lost 1 base and the J segment 5 bases; nucleotides outside the gene matches: 7. Germline V CDR1 and CDR2: MDHEN, SYDVKM. This CDR3 contains 16 residues. In nucleotides, the CDR3 is TGTGCCAGCAGTTTATCAGACAGGGGCACCCATCAGCCCCAGCATTTT. As protein: CASSLSDRGTHQPQHF.

The rearrangement uses TRBV11-2 and TRBJ1-2; a weak D match, TRBD1 (5 bases). CDR1 SGHAT and CDR2 FQNNGV come from the germline V gene. The V end was cut by 6 bases, the J end by 0 bases, with 20 bases between. The CDR3 extends over 17 amino acids. CDR3 in amino acids: CASRGGTRESANYGYTF. Here the CDR3 DNA reads TGTGCCAGCAGGGGGGGAACTCGGGAGTCAGCTAACTATGGCTACACCTTC.

This clone came up a few times. The gene calls are TRBV4-2 and TRBJ1-1; D not certain. The V and J ends lost 0 bases and 4 bases respectively, with 15 bases between them. In germline, CDR1 is LGHNA, CDR2 YNFKEQ. The CDR3 is made up of 16 amino acids. In DNA, the CDR3 is TGTGCCAGCAGCCAAGACCCAGGAGGTAAGGGCACTGAAGCTTTCTTT. Protein: CASSQDPGGKGTEAFF.

This chain joins TRBV5-1 and TRBJ2-1, with D possibly being TRBD1 or TRBD2 (5 bases each). Germline assignment: CDR1 SGHRS and CDR2 YFSETQ. The CDR3 is made up of 16 amino acids. Trimming left V 7 bases short and J 1 base short, with 18 bases between. CDR3 region: CASAVGDAWSYNEQFF. The CDR3 region has the DNA TGCGCCAGCGCGGTGGGGGATGCGTGGTCCTACAATGAGCAGTTCTTC.

The rearrangement links TRBV4-1 to TRBJ2-1; D gene uncertain. Germline CDR1 and CDR2: MGHRA and YSYEKL. V lost 1 base, J lost 0 bases, and 10 bases lay in between. The CDR3 has 16 residues. CDR3 DNA sequence: TGCGCCAGCAGCCAAGGTGGCGGTAGCTCCTACAATGAGCAGTTCTTC. It yields the protein CASSQGGGSSYNEQFF.

V is TRBV19 and J is TRBJ1-6, with D tentatively TRBD1 (6 bases). Trimming pared 4 bases from V and 6 bases from J, leaving 19 bases between. Germline assignment: CDR1 LNHDA and CDR2 SQIVND (reference sequence). The CDR3 has 17 amino acids. The CDR3 region is CASSTEALGGSNSPLHF. CDR3 DNA: TGTGCCAGTAGTACCGAGGCCTTAGGGGGGTCTAATTCACCCCTCCACTTT.

The rearrangement uses TRBV5-4 and TRBJ2-7; unclear D gene. The CDR3 runs to 14 residues. CDR1 and CDR2 from the germline V gene are SGHNT and YYREEE (reference sequence). The germline V and J ends were trimmed by 3 bases and 1 base, with 11 bases remaining between them. CDR3 sequence: CASSSSDGSYEQYF. CDR3 coding DNA: TGTGCCAGCAGCTCCTCCGACGGATCCTACGAGCAGTACTTC.

The gene calls are TRBV6-5 and TRBJ1-2; D is ambiguous. CDR3 length equals 14 residues. With 2 bases removed from V and 3 bases from J, the gap between germline ends came to 10 bases. CDR1 MNHEY and CDR2 SVGAGI come from the germline V gene. The CDR3 DNA reads TGTGCCAGCAGTTACGCAGCGTTGGACTATGGCTACACCTTC. This gives the protein CASSYAALDYGYTF.

The chain joins TRBV30 to TRBJ1-1; D may be TRBD1 (5 bases). Trimming took off 2 bases at V and 12 bases at J, with 13 bases between the two ends. The CDR3 loop spans 11 amino acids. Germline CDR1 is GTSNPN and CDR2 is SVGIG (reference sequence). The CDR3 loop is CAWSRRDVTFF. The CDR3 DNA sequence: TGTGCCTGGAGTCGTAGGGACGTAACTTTCTTT.

The chain uses TRBV4-2 and TRBJ2-7; no clear D. Germline V gene lookup returns CDR1 LGHNA and CDR2 YNFKEQ. This CDR3 is built from 13 residues. The V gene lost 2 bases and the J gene lost 4 bases, with 9 bases spanning the gap. The CDR3, as DNA: TGTGCCAGCAGCCAACCCCCCGGTTACGAGCAGTACTTC. It yields the protein CASSQPPGYEQYF.

The chain combines TRBV11-2 with TRBJ1-1; D is possibly TRBD1 (6 bases). From germline, CDR1 is SGHAT and CDR2 FQNNGV. Deletions cut 5 bases from V and 3 bases from J, with 13 bases between. The CDR3 is 14 amino acids. The DNA for the CDR3 is TGTGCCAGCAGCCCTTGGACAGCTGACACTGAAGCTTTCTTT. This sequence encodes CASSPWTADTEAFF.

This clone was seen a few times. The chain uses TRBV6-1 and TRBJ1-2, with D possibly being TRBD1 (6 bases). This CDR3 is built from 12 residues. V lost 5 bases and J 5 bases, leaving 9 bases between the germline ends. Germline V gene data show CDR1 as MNHNS and CDR2 as SASEGT. The CDR3 loop reads CASSQTGYGYTF. The CDR3 nucleotides read TGTGCCAGCAGTCAAACAGGGTATGGCTACACCTTC.

This rearrangement joins TRBV11-2 to TRBJ2-1; 12 bases are a match to TRBD2. Germline V gene sequence: CDR1 SGHAT, CDR2 FQNNGV. V lost 6 bases, J lost 6 bases, and 6 bases stayed unmatched. The CDR3 is 15 amino acids. CDR3 sequence reads: CASRDASGGANEQFF. Written as DNA, the CDR3 is TGTGCCAGCAGGGATGCTAGCGGGGGGGCCAATGAGCAGTTCTTC.

This clone was detected once. V gene TRBV18 combines with J gene TRBJ2-7; 9 nucleotides align to TRBD1. CDR1 is KGHSH and CDR2 is LQKENI in the germline V gene. CDR3 size: 15 residues. V was clipped by 6 bases and J by 3 bases; unmatched bases: 9. The CDR3 protein is CASSPSGTGIYEQYF. As DNA, the CDR3 is TGTGCCAGCTCCCCGTCCGGGACAGGGATCTACGAGCAGTACTTC.

The sample holds a few counts of this clone. This sequence joins TRBV7-9 and TRBJ1-6; D not certain. This CDR3 has 16 residues. V gave up 5 bases and J gave up 10 bases, with 21 bases separating them. Germline-derived CDR1 and CDR2 are SEHNR and FQNEAQ (reference sequence). CDR3 sequence reads: CASSPGSGRLRSPLHF. The CDR3, as DNA: TGTGCCAGCAGCCCGGGATCAGGTCGGCTACGCTCACCCCTCCACTTT.

Only a few counts were recorded for this clone. Additional DNA sequences in this sample encode the identical CDR3. The chain is built from TRBV7-2 and TRBJ2-1; D perhaps matches TRBD2 (5 bases). Trimming took off 3 bases at V and 1 base at J, with 7 bases between the two ends. CDR1 is SGHTA and CDR2 is FQGNSA in the germline V gene. There are 14 residues in the CDR3. CDR3: CASSLDFSYNEQFF. The CDR3 bases are TGTGCCAGCAGCTTGGACTTTTCCTACAATGAGCAGTTCTTC.